The clone carrying this TCR beta chain showed up just a few times. No antigen is known for it. Trimming left V 1 base short and J 4 bases short, with 7 bases between. The CDR3 runs to 13 residues. Germline CDR1 reads SGHVS; CDR2 reads FQNEAQ. This sample stems from a study of cytomegalovirus exposure and HLA in healthy donors. Study-level findings and limits: Despite most TCR sequences being rare, some public TCRs occurred in many donors.

PCR used 60 Vbeta primers and 13 Jbeta primers. Some clones are missing from TCRdb's copy, which holds only in-frame ones; the method was immunoSEQ multiplex PCR. The table includes fewer than 200,000 clones, more than 65% detected once. This receptor was identified in a man aged 40-49 years in good health and CMV-seropositive. Sequenced sample: PBMCs. The rearrangement uses TRBV7-8 and TRBJ2-5; D might be TRBD1 (6 bases). The CDR3 DNA is TGTGCCAGCAGCTTAGGGGGGCTAGAGACCCAGTACTTC. This gives the protein CASSLGGLETQYF.